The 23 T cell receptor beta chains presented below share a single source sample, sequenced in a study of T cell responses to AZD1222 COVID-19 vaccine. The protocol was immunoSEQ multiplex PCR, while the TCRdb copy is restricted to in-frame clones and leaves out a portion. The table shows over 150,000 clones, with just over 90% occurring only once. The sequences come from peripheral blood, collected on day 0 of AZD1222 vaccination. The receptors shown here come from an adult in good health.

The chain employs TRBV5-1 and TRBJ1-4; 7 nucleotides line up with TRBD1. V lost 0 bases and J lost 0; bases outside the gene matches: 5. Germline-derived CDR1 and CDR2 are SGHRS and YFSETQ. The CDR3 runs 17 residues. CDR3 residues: CASSLDPGGATNEKLFF. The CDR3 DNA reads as TGCGCCAGCAGCTTGGATCCAGGGGGTGCAACTAATGAAAAACTGTTTTTT.

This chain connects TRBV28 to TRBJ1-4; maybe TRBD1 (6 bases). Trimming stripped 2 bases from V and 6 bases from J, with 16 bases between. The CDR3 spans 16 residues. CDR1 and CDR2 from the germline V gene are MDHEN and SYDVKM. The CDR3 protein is CASSLGGAGEDEKLFF. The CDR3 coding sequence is TGTGCCAGCAGTTTAGGGGGAGCAGGGGAGGATGAAAAACTGTTTTTT. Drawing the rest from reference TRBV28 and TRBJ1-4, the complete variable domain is DVKVTQSSRYLVKRTGEKVFLECVQDMDHENMFWYRQDPGLGLRLIYFSYDVKMKEKGDIPEGYSVSREKKERFSLILESASTNQTSMYLCASSLGGAGEDEKLFFGSGTQLSVL.

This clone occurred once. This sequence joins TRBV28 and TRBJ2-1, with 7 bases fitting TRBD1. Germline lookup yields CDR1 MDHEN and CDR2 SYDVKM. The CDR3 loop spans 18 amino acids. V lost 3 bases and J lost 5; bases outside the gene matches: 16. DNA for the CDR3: TGTGCCAGCAGTTTCCAGCCTAATAGAAGGGGACAGAACAATGAGCAGTTCTTC. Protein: CASSFQPNRRGQNNEQFF.

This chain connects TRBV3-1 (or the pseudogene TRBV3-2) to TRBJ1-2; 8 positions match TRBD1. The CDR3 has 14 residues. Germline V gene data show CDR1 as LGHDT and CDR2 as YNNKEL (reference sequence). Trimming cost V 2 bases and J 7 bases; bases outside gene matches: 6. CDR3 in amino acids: CASSQNGQGLGYTF. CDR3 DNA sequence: TGTGCCAGCAGCCAAAACGGACAGGGTCTTGGCTACACCTTC.

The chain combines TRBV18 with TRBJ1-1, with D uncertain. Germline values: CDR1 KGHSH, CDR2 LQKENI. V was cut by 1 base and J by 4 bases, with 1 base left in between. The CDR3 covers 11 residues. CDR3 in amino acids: CASSPLTEAFF. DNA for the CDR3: TGTGCCAGCTCACCACTCACTGAAGCTTTCTTT.

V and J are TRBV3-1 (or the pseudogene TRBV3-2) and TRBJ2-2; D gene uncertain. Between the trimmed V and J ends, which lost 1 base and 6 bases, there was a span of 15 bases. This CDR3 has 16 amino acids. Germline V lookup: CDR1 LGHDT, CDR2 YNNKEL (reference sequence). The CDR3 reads CASSQAADPYPGELFF. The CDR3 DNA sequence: TGTGCCAGCAGCCAAGCGGCAGATCCCTACCCCGGGGAGCTGTTTTTT.

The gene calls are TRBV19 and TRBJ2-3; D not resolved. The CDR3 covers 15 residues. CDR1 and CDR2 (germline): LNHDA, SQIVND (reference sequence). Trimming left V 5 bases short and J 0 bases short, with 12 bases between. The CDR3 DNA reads TGTGCCAGTAGTTCCTCCCGTGGGAGCACAGATACGCAGTATTTT. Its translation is CASSSSRGSTDTQYF.

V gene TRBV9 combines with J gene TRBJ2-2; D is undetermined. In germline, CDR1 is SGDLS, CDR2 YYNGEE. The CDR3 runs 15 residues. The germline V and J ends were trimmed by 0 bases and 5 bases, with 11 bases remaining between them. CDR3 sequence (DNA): TGTGCCAGCAGCGTAGGTCCGGGTTGGACCGGGGAGCTGTTTTTT. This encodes CASSVGPGWTGELFF.

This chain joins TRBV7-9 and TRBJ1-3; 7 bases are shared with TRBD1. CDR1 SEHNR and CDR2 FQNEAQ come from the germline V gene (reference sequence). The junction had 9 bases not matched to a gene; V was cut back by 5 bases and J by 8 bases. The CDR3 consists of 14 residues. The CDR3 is CASSQGPGGDTIYF. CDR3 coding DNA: TGTGCCAGCAGCCAGGGACCAGGGGGTGACACCATATATTTT.

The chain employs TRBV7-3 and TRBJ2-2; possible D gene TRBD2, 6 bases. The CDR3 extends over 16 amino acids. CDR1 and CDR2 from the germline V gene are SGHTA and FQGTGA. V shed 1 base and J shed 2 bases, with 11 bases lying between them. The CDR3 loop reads CASSLIAGINTGELFF. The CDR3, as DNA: TGTGCCAGCAGCTTAATTGCGGGAATCAACACCGGGGAGCTGTTTTTT.

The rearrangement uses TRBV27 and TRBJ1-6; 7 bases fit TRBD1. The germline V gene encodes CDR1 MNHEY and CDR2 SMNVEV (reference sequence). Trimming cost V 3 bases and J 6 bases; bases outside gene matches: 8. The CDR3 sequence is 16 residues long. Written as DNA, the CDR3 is TGTGCCAGCAGTTTGGAAAGGGGGCTAAGTAATTCACCCCTCCACTTT. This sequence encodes CASSLERGLSNSPLHF.

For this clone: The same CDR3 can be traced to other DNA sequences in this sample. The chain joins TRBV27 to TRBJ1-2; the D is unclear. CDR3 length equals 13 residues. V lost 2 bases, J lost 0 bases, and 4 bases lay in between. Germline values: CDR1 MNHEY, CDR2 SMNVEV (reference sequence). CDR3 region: CASSLSSNYGYTF. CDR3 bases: TGTGCCAGCAGTTTAAGTTCTAACTATGGCTACACCTTC.

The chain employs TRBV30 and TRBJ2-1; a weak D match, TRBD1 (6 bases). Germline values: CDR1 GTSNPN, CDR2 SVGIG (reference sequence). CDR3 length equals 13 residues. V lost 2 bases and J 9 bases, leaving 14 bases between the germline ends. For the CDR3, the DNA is TGTGCCTGGAGTTGGGGGCCTCTTGGTGAGCAGTTCTTC. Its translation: CAWSWGPLGEQFF.

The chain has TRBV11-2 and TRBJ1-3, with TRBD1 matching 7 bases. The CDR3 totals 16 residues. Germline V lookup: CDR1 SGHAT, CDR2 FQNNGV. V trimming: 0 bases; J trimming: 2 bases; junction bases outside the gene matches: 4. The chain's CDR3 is CASSLEGGSAGNTIYF. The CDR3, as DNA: TGTGCCAGCAGCTTAGAAGGGGGCAGTGCTGGAAACACCATATATTTT.

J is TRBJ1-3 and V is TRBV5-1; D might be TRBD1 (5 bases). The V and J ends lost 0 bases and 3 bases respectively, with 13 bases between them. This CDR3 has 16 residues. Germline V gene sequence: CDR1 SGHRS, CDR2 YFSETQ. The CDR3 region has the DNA TGCGCCAGCAGCTTGGCCGGGGCAGGCCGTGGAAACACCATATATTTT. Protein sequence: CASSLAGAGRGNTIYF.

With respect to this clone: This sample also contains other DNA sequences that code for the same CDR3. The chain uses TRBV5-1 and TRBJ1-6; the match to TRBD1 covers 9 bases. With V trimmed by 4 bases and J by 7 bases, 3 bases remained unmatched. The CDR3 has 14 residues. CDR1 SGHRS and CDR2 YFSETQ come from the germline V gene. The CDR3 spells CASSAGTGNSPLHF. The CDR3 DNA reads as TGCGCCAGCAGCGCCGGGACAGGGAATTCACCCCTCCACTTT.

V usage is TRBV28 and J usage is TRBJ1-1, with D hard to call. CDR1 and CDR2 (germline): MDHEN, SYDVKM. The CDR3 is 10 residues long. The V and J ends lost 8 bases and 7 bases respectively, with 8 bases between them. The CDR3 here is CASGSFEAFF. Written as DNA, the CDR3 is TGTGCCAGCGGGAGCTTTGAAGCTTTCTTT.

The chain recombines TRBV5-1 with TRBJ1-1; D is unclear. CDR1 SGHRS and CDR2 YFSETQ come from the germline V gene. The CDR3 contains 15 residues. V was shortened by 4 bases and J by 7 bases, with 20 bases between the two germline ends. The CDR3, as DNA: TGCGCCAGCAGCCTGGACGGGGTGCCCCCCGTTGAAGCTTTCTTT. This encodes CASSLDGVPPVEAFF.

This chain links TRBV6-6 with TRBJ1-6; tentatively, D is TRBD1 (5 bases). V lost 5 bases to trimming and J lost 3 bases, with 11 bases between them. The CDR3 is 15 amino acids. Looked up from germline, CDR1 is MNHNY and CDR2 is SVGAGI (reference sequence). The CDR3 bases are TGTGCCAGCAGTACACGGGGGGGCTATAATTCACCCCTCCACTTT. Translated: CASSTRGGYNSPLHF.

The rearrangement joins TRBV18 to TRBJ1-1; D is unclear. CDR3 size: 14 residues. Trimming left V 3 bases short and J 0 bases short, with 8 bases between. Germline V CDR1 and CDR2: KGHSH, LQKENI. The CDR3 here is CASSPVTVNTEAFF. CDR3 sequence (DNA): TGTGCCAGCTCACCGGTCACTGTGAACACTGAAGCTTTCTTT.

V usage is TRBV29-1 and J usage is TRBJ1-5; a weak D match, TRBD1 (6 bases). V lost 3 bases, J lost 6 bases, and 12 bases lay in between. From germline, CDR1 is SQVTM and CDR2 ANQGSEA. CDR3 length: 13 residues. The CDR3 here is CSVDPGAGQPQHF. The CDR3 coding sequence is TGCAGCGTTGACCCGGGGGCAGGTCAGCCCCAGCATTTT.

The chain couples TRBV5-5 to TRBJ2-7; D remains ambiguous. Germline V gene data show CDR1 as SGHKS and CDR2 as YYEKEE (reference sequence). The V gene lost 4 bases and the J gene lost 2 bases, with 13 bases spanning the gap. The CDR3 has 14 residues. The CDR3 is CASSPVIGTYEQYF. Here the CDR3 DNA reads TGTGCCAGCAGCCCGGTGATTGGAACCTACGAGCAGTACTTC.

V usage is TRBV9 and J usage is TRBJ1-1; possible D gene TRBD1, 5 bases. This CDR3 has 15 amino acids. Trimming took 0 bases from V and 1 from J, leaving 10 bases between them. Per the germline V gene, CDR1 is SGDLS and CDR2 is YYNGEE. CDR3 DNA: TGTGCCAGCAGCGTAGGACCCGGGGGGAACACTGAAGCTTTCTTT. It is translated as CASSVGPGGNTEAFF.